The 29 T cell receptor beta chains reported below all come from one sample, sequenced in a study of cytomegalovirus exposure and HLA in healthy donors. Sequenced by immunoSEQ multiplex PCR; TCRdb stores in-frame clones only, minus some. The sample contains 120,000 or so clones, about 87% of which appear only once. Sequencing was done on a sample of PBMCs. Receptors were obtained from a woman younger than 35 in good health and CMV-seronegative.

The genes are TRBV2 and TRBJ2-1; D perhaps matches TRBD2 (5 bases). V was shortened by 6 bases and J by 9 bases, with 12 bases between the two germline ends. Germline values: CDR1 SNHLY, CDR2 FYNNEI. This CDR3 spans 12 amino acids. The CDR3 loop is CASSVGVGEQFF. The CDR3 DNA sequence: TGTGCCAGCAGCGTCGGGGTGGGTGAGCAGTTCTTC. Full variable domain (remainder filled in from reference TRBV2 and TRBJ2-1): EPEVTQTPSHQVTQMGQEVILRCVPISNHLYFYWYRQILGQKVEFLVSFYNNEISEKSEIFDDQFSVERPDGSNFTLKIRSTKLEDSAMYFCASSVGVGEQFFGPGTRLTVL.

This clone is a singleton in its sample. This rearrangement joins TRBV5-4 to TRBJ2-1, with D maybe TRBD1 (5 bases). This CDR3 region has 15 residues. The germline V gene encodes CDR1 SGHNT and CDR2 YYREEE (reference sequence). The V end lost 0 bases, the J end lost 9 bases, and 16 bases lay between the germline ends. CDR3 in amino acids: CASSLARTGYTEQFF. The CDR3 bases are TGTGCCAGCAGCTTGGCCCGAACAGGTTATACTGAGCAGTTCTTC.

V and J are TRBV18 and TRBJ2-5; 9 bases are shared with TRBD2. This CDR3 contains 15 residues. The trim removed 3 bases at V and 1 base at J, leaving 3 bases unmatched. Looked up from germline, CDR1 is KGHSH and CDR2 is LQKENI. CDR3 DNA: TGTGCCAGCTCACCGGGACTAGCTGTCCAAGAGACCCAGTACTTC. Amino acids: CASSPGLAVQETQYF.

V is TRBV4-1 and J is TRBJ2-3; 12 nucleotides align to TRBD2. The trim removed 2 bases at V and 2 bases at J, leaving 17 bases unmatched. CDR3 length: 21 amino acids. The germline gives CDR1 MGHRA, CDR2 YSYEKL. This chain's CDR3 is CASSQILRQTTSGRNTDTQYF. Here the CDR3 DNA reads TGCGCCAGCAGCCAAATTTTGAGACAGACAACTAGCGGGAGGAACACAGATACGCAGTATTTT.

The rearrangement joins TRBV6-1 to TRBJ2-7; TRBD1 matches at 9 bases. The germline V gene encodes CDR1 MNHNS and CDR2 SASEGT. This CDR3 contains 15 residues. The V segment lost 4 bases and the J segment 0 bases; nucleotides outside the gene matches: 4. CDR3 residues: CASSARDRASYEQYF. In DNA, the CDR3 is TGTGCCAGCAGTGCCCGGGACAGGGCCTCCTACGAGCAGTACTTC.

The rearrangement links TRBV28 to TRBJ2-7; 8 positions match TRBD1. This CDR3 is built from 13 residues. In germline, CDR1 is MDHEN, CDR2 SYDVKM. V trimming: 6 bases; J trimming: 7 bases; junction bases outside the gene matches: 8. CDR3 region: CASRDGTGREQYF. CDR3 in DNA: TGTGCCAGCAGGGACGGGACAGGTCGGGAGCAGTACTTC.

The chain has TRBV9 and TRBJ2-2, with D perhaps matching TRBD2 (5 bases). V lost 3 bases and J 5 bases, leaving 11 bases between the germline ends. The CDR3 has 14 amino acids. Per germline, CDR1 SGDLS and CDR2 YYNGEE. The CDR3 loop reads CASSAELVTGELFF. The CDR3 DNA reads TGTGCCAGCAGCGCCGAACTAGTAACCGGGGAGCTGTTTTTT.

This rearrangement joins TRBV28 to TRBJ2-3, with 10 bases that match TRBD1. The trim removed 5 bases at V and 5 bases at J, leaving 7 bases unmatched. This CDR3 spans 15 amino acids. Germline V CDR1 and CDR2: MDHEN, SYDVKM. The CDR3 DNA is TGTGCCAGCAGTCTCCAGACAGGGGGCTTAGATACGCAGTATTTT. Translating it yields CASSLQTGGLDTQYF.

The chain is built from TRBV7-3 and TRBJ2-1, with 13 bases lining up with TRBD2. The J segment lost 7 bases and the V segment lost 6 bases, leaving 9 bases of the junction unmatched. The CDR3 has 16 amino acids. CDR1 is SGHTA and CDR2 is FQGTGA in the germline V gene. This CDR3 is CASSQTSGGAGNEQFF. DNA for the CDR3: TGTGCCAGCAGTCAAACTAGCGGGGGGGCCGGTAATGAGCAGTTCTTC.

The chain combines TRBV11-3 with TRBJ1-2; TRBD1 matches 7 bases. Germline values: CDR1 SGHNT, CDR2 YENEEA. Trimming removed 5 bases from V and 6 bases from J; junction bases left unmatched: 6. The CDR3 has 13 amino acids. In DNA form, the CDR3 reads TGTGCCAGCAGCCTAACAGGGGCGGATGGCTACACCTTC. Protein sequence: CASSLTGADGYTF.

The chain links TRBV23-1 to TRBJ2-2, with D possibly matching TRBD1 (7 bases). TRBV23-1 is sorted into the ORF group, with uncertain function. Trimming shortened V by 0 bases and J by 7 bases, and 21 bases separated the two germline ends. The CDR3 contains 18 residues. The CDR3 coding sequence is TGCGCCAGCAGTCAATCTCGGAGGGGGCCCCTATTAGGCGGGGAGCTGTTTTTT. It specifies CASSQSRRGPLLGGELFF.

The chain recombines TRBV5-4 with TRBJ1-2; D is uncertain. Germline lookup yields CDR1 SGHNT and CDR2 YYREEE (reference sequence). V was cut by 4 bases and J by 0 bases, with 13 bases left in between. CDR3 length: 15 residues. The chain's CDR3 is CASSPRGATNYGYTF. DNA of the CDR3: TGTGCCAGCAGCCCTCGGGGAGCGACTAACTATGGCTACACCTTC.

V usage is TRBV29-1 and J usage is TRBJ2-1, with TRBD1 matching over 7 bases. This CDR3 is 15 amino acids long. Germline V gene data show CDR1 as SQVTM and CDR2 as ANQGSEA. Losses at the gene ends were 6 bases for V and 3 bases for J; bases not matched to a gene: 11. The CDR3 sequence is CSVDSGTDFYNEQFF. CDR3 coding DNA: TGCAGCGTAGATTCCGGGACAGACTTCTACAATGAGCAGTTCTTC.

This rearrangement joins TRBV30 to TRBJ2-1; maybe TRBD1 (6 bases). Germline V gene lookup returns CDR1 GTSNPN and CDR2 SVGIG (reference sequence). V lost 1 base, J lost 9 bases, and 7 bases lay in between. This CDR3 has 11 amino acids. The CDR3 coding sequence is TGTGCCTGGAGTGCCAGGGGTGAGCAGTTCTTC. Its translation: CAWSARGEQFF.

The rearrangement uses TRBV5-1 and TRBJ2-2; TRBD2 is a possible D gene (7 bases). The CDR3 spans 17 residues. In germline, CDR1 is SGHRS, CDR2 YFSETQ. Trimming pared 2 bases from V and 0 bases from J, leaving 14 bases between. The CDR3 loop is CASSLGGARTNTGELFF. The DNA for the CDR3 is TGCGCCAGCAGCTTAGGGGGGGCCCGAACGAACACCGGGGAGCTGTTTTTT.

The chain uses TRBV28 and TRBJ1-1; the D gene is possibly TRBD1 (5 bases). CDR1 and CDR2 (germline): MDHEN, SYDVKM. This CDR3 is 17 amino acids long. The germline V and J ends were trimmed by 3 bases and 7 bases, with 24 bases remaining between them. CDR3 sequence (DNA): TGTGCCAGCAGTTTTGTGGTTAGCGGAGGAAGGGGAGATGAAGCTTTCTTT. It specifies CASSFVVSGGRGDEAFF.

The V call is TRBV2, the J call TRBJ2-7, with 7 bases identical to TRBD1. Trimming cost V 0 bases and J 5 bases; bases outside gene matches: 4. CDR1 is SNHLY and CDR2 is FYNNEI in the germline V gene. The length of the CDR3 is 14 residues. This CDR3 reads CASSEALQGDEQYF. CDR3 coding DNA: TGTGCCAGCAGTGAAGCGCTTCAGGGGGACGAGCAGTACTTC.

V gene TRBV2 combines with J gene TRBJ2-7; possibly TRBD1 for D (5 bases). This CDR3 comprises 12 residues. Germline assignment: CDR1 SNHLY and CDR2 FYNNEI. In DNA form, the CDR3 reads TGTGCTCTCAGGGCTGGGTTCTACGAGCAGTACTTC. Encoded protein: CALRAGFYEQYF.

The gene calls are TRBV10-3 and TRBJ2-7; 8 nucleotides match TRBD1. The J segment lost 2 bases and the V segment lost 2 bases, leaving 5 bases of the junction unmatched. Germline CDR1 is ENHRY and CDR2 is SYGVKD. This CDR3 has 15 amino acids. The CDR3 sequence: CAISETPTGAYEQYF. CDR3 in DNA: TGTGCCATCAGTGAGACGCCGACAGGGGCCTACGAGCAGTACTTC.

This chain uses TRBV5-1 with TRBJ2-3; a possible D gene is TRBD2 (5 bases). V shed 0 bases and J shed 4 bases, with 27 bases lying between them. The germline CDR1 and CDR2 sequences are SGHRS and YFSETQ. The CDR3 spans 20 residues. The CDR3 coding sequence is TGCGCCAGCAGCTTGGCGCGGGTTCTACTCGCTTCGGGGTTGGCAGATACGCAGTATTTT. It translates to CASSLARVLLASGLADTQYF.

This clone has a single count. The V call is TRBV9, the J call TRBJ2-5; the D is unclear. Trimming removed 0 bases at V and 6 bases at J, with 12 bases between. The CDR3 is 14 amino acids. The germline gives CDR1 SGDLS, CDR2 YYNGEE. The DNA for the CDR3 is TGTGCCAGCAGCGTAGGTAGCAGCCAGAAGACCCAGTACTTC. The encoded protein is CASSVGSSQKTQYF.

This clone was counted between two and nine times. The chain links TRBV7-9 to TRBJ2-1, with a tentative D call TRBD1 (6 bases). The CDR3 runs to 13 residues. Germline V gene sequence: CDR1 SEHNR, CDR2 FQNEAQ (reference sequence). The V end was cut by 5 bases, the J end by 8 bases, with 13 bases between. The CDR3 region has the DNA TGTGCCAGCAGCCCCAGGGGTCCGGATGAGCAGTTCTTC. This sequence encodes CASSPRGPDEQFF.

V and J are TRBV21-1 and TRBJ2-1; the table's D call, TRBD2, was not checked against the DNA. TRBV21-1 is assigned pseudogene status. The CDR3 covers 18 residues. CDR3 protein: CASSKAPLAGVPYNEQFF. CDR3 sequence (DNA): TGTGCCAGCAGCAAAGCCCCACTAGCGGGAGTTCCCTACAATGAGCAGTTCTTC.

This clone appeared once. The chain couples TRBV5-1 to TRBJ1-1; D is unresolved. CDR3 length equals 15 residues. The V gene lost 0 bases and the J gene lost 1 base, with 10 bases spanning the gap. Per the germline V gene, CDR1 is SGHRS and CDR2 is YFSETQ. The CDR3 loop reads CASSLGPGKNTEAFF. In DNA, the CDR3 is TGCGCCAGCAGCTTGGGCCCCGGGAAGAACACTGAAGCTTTCTTT.

This clone was recorded only once. The V gene is TRBV11-2, the J gene TRBJ2-5, with a weak D call TRBD1 (5 bases). Germline CDR1 reads SGHAT; CDR2 reads FQNNGV. This CDR3 has 15 amino acids. The germline V and J ends were trimmed by 4 bases and 5 bases, with 17 bases remaining between them. CDR3 amino acids: CASSYALGPRETQYF. The CDR3 nucleotides read TGTGCCAGCAGCTACGCCCTGGGGCCACGGGAGACCCAGTACTTC.

The table lists this clone with a few counts. The rearrangement uses TRBV5-4 and TRBJ1-2; D perhaps matches TRBD1 (5 bases). V was cut by 0 bases and J by 8 bases, with 11 bases left in between. From germline, CDR1 is SGHNT and CDR2 YYREEE (reference sequence). There are 13 residues in the CDR3. DNA of the CDR3: TGTGCCAGCAGCTTGGGCAGGGTGGAGGGCTACACCTTC. This sequence encodes CASSLGRVEGYTF.

The CDR3 DNA is TGTGCCAGCAGCTTGGCCAACGGGGAGACCCAGTACTTC. This codes for CASSLANGETQYF. V usage is TRBV5-4 and J usage is TRBJ2-5; D remains unclear. Germline V gene lookup returns CDR1 SGHNT and CDR2 YYREEE (reference sequence). V gave up 0 bases and J gave up 5 bases, with 8 bases separating them. The length of the CDR3 is 13 residues.

The chain couples TRBV4-1 to TRBJ2-7, with D uncertain. In germline, CDR1 is MGHRA, CDR2 YSYEKL. Between the trimmed V and J ends, which lost 3 bases and 2 bases, there was a span of 8 bases. CDR3 length equals 13 residues. The CDR3 DNA reads TGCGCCAGCAGCCAGTTGTTAGCCTACGAGCAGTACTTC. This codes for CASSQLLAYEQYF.

The V gene is TRBV19, the J gene TRBJ1-4, with 8 bases matching TRBD1. CDR3 length: 14 amino acids. CDR1 is LNHDA and CDR2 is SQIVND in the germline V gene (reference sequence). The J segment lost 3 bases and the V segment lost 4 bases, leaving 1 base of the junction unmatched. Here the CDR3 reads CASSKQGANEKLFF. Written as DNA, the CDR3 is TGTGCCAGTAGTAAACAGGGGGCTAATGAAAAACTGTTTTTT.